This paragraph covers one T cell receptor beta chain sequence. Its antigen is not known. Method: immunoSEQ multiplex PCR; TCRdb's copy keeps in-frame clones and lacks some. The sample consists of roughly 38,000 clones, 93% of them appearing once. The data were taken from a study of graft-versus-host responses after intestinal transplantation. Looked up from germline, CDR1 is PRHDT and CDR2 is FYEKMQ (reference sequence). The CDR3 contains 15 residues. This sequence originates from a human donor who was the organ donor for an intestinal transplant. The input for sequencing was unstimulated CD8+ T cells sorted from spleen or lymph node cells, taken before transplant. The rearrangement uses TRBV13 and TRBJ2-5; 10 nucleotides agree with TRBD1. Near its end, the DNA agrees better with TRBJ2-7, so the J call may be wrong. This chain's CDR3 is CASSSGDRGRYEQYF. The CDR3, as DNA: TGTGCCAGCAGTTCGGGTGACAGGGGGCGGTACGAGCAGTACTTC.